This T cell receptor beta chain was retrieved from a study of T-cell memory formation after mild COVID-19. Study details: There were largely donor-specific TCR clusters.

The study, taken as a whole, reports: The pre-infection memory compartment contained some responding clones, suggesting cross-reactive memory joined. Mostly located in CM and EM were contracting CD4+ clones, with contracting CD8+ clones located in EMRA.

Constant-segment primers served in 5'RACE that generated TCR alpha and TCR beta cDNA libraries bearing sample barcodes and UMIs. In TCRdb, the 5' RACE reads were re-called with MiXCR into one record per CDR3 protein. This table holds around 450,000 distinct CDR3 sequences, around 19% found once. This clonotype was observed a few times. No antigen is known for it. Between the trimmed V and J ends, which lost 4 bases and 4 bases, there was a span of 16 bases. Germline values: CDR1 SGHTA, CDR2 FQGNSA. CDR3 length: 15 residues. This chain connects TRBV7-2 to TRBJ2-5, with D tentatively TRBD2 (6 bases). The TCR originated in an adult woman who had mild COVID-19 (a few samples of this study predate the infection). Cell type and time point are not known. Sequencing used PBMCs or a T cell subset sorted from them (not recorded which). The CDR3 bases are TGTGCCAGCAGCTCGGTGGGACTCGCGATAGAGACCCAGTACTTC. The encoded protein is CASSSVGLAIETQYF.